This T cell receptor beta chain was identified in a study of cytomegalovirus exposure and HLA in healthy donors. The study, taken as a whole, reports: In a later analysis, TCR beta V- and J-gene trimming was associated with a missense DCLRE1C variant.

A remark on this clone: Antigen: not known.

PCR was performed using 60 Vbeta and 13 Jbeta primers. Assay used: immunoSEQ multiplex PCR; TCRdb lists only in-frame clones, some missing. The profile shows 120,000 to 150,000 clones, about 80% of them singletons. CDR3 length equals 14 residues. Germline CDR1 reads LGHNA; CDR2 reads YSLEER. J gave up 3 bases and V 2 bases, and 3 bases lay outside the gene matches. The receptor's source is a male donor in good health and CMV-seronegative. The chain combines TRBV4-3 with TRBJ1-2; 7 bases match TRBD1. The source material was PBMCs. The CDR3 DNA reads as TGCGCCAGCAGCCAACAGGGGGAAGACTATGGCTACACCTTC. This sequence encodes CASSQQGEDYGYTF.